The 17 T cell receptor beta chains below all came from one sample that was sequenced in a study of blood T cell repertoires in COVID-19. TCRdb's table, derived via immunoSEQ multiplex PCR, lists solely in-frame clones and lacks some. The repertoire holds some 220,000 clones, 84% seen once, with about 9% in the top ten. Sequenced sample: peripheral blood. These receptors came from a man aged 45-60 years with active or convalescent COVID-19.

This chain joins TRBV25-1 and TRBJ2-7; 11 bases fit TRBD2. The germline gives CDR1 MGHDK, CDR2 SYGVNS. With 3 bases clipped from V and 3 bases from J, the junction kept 4 bases outside the gene matches. The CDR3 totals 15 residues. CDR3 sequence reads: CASSDPGLAVYEQYF. The CDR3 nucleotides are TGTGCCAGCAGTGATCCGGGACTAGCGGTCTACGAGCAGTACTTC.

This chain uses TRBV5-4 with TRBJ2-1; TRBD2 matches at 13 bases. This CDR3 has 16 amino acids. Per germline, CDR1 SGHNT and CDR2 YYREEE (reference sequence). V shed 3 bases and J 8 bases; nucleotides not matched to a gene: 8. The CDR3 is CASSSRLAGGSDEQFF. Written as DNA, the CDR3 is TGTGCCAGCAGCTCCCGACTAGCGGGGGGTAGCGATGAGCAGTTCTTC.

This clone was counted only a few times. The CDR3 DNA sequence: TGCGCCAGCAGCTTGCCCTCGGGGGAGGGGGTGGAAGCTTTCTTT. This codes for CASSLPSGEGVEAFF. The V call is TRBV5-1, the J call TRBJ1-1; tentatively, D is TRBD1 (6 bases). CDR1 is SGHRS and CDR2 is YFSETQ in the germline V gene. V was pared by 1 base and J by 8 bases, with 18 bases between. The length of the CDR3 is 15 residues.

The chain is built from TRBV18 and TRBJ1-5; possibly TRBD1 for D (5 bases). The V end was cut by 2 bases, the J end by 0 bases, with 11 bases between. The CDR3 loop spans 16 amino acids. CDR1 is KGHSH, CDR2 LQKENI, per germline. CDR3 loop: CASSPGQGDSNQPQHF. The CDR3 coding sequence is TGTGCCAGCTCACCAGGTCAGGGTGATAGCAATCAGCCCCAGCATTTT.

The chain has TRBV2 and TRBJ1-1; D is perhaps TRBD1 (5 bases). Germline assignment: CDR1 SNHLY and CDR2 FYNNEI. V was pared by 4 bases and J by 4 bases, with 16 bases between. The CDR3 totals 15 residues. CDR3 loop: CASSALSQGPTEAFF. The CDR3 coding sequence is TGTGCCAGCAGTGCCCTCAGCCAGGGTCCCACTGAAGCTTTCTTT.

J is TRBJ1-2 and V is TRBV7-2; a possible D gene is TRBD1 (6 bases). The CDR3 extends over 15 amino acids. Germline V CDR1 and CDR2: SGHTA, FQGNSA. The V and J ends lost 4 bases and 3 bases respectively, with 15 bases between them. The CDR3 here is CASSSGLQGDYGYTF. CDR3 DNA: TGTGCCAGCAGCTCTGGATTACAGGGTGACTATGGCTACACCTTC.

V usage is TRBV5-1 and J usage is TRBJ2-3; 7 nucleotides match TRBD2. Losses at the gene ends were 4 bases for V and 8 bases for J; bases not matched to a gene: 19. Germline CDR1 is SGHRS and CDR2 is YFSETQ. The CDR3 runs 17 residues. The CDR3 DNA sequence: TGCGCCAGCAGCGGTGGGACTACCCCTAGTGCGGCGGGTACGCAGTATTTT. This codes for CASSGGTTPSAAGTQYF.

In its sample, this clone was seen once. The V gene is TRBV5-4, the J gene TRBJ1-2; possibly TRBD1 for D (6 bases). This CDR3 comprises 15 residues. Germline V gene data show CDR1 as SGHNT and CDR2 as YYREEE (reference sequence). V gave up 1 base and J gave up 4 bases, with 14 bases separating them. The CDR3 region is CASSLPGALLYGYTF. The CDR3 bases are TGTGCCAGCAGCTTGCCAGGGGCACTTCTCTATGGCTACACCTTC. The complete variable domain, with remaining parts taken from reference TRBV5-4 and TRBJ1-2, reads ETGVTQSPTHLIKTRGQQVTLRCSSQSGHNTVSWYQQALGQGPQFIFQYYREEENGRGNFPPRFSGLQFPNYSSELNVNALELDDSALYLCASSLPGALLYGYTFGSGTRLTVV.

This clone has a handful of counts. The chain has TRBV2 and TRBJ2-6; perhaps TRBD2 as D (6 bases). The V end lost 2 bases, the J end lost 3 bases, and 8 bases lay between the germline ends. The CDR3 length is 15 residues. From germline, CDR1 is SNHLY and CDR2 FYNNEI. The CDR3 sequence: CASSERRGGANVLTF. In nucleotides, the CDR3 is TGTGCCAGCAGTGAACGGCGGGGTGGGGCCAACGTCCTGACTTTC.

The chain combines TRBV6-5 with TRBJ2-6, with D possibly being TRBD2 (6 bases). CDR3 size: 16 residues. CDR1 is MNHEY, CDR2 SVGAGI, per germline. Trimming pared 4 bases from V and 0 bases from J, leaving 10 bases between. The chain's CDR3 is CASSWRGDSGANVLTF. In nucleotides, the CDR3 is TGTGCCAGCAGTTGGAGGGGCGACTCTGGGGCCAACGTCCTGACTTTC.

The rearrangement joins TRBV19 to TRBJ1-3, with D uncertain. The CDR3 totals 14 residues. Trimming cost V 5 bases and J 3 bases, with 11 bases left between them. Germline-derived CDR1 and CDR2 are LNHDA and SQIVND (reference sequence). The CDR3 bases are TGTGCCAGTAGTGCAGACTGGAGTGGAAACACCATATATTTT. Protein product: CASSADWSGNTIYF.

This chain links TRBV27 with TRBJ1-1, with D perhaps TRBD1 (6 bases). The V and J ends lost 5 bases and 0 bases respectively, with 22 bases between them. CDR3 length: 18 residues. Germline V gene data show CDR1 as MNHEY and CDR2 as SMNVEV (reference sequence). CDR3 DNA: TGTGCCAGCAGTCCTTACCCCTCTCCGACAGGTATGAACACTGAAGCTTTCTTT. This codes for CASSPYPSPTGMNTEAFF.

The CDR3 DNA follows: TGTGCCAGCAGCTTAGGAGGTGACACTGAAGCTTTCTTT. Translating it yields CASSLGGDTEAFF. The chain has TRBV11-2 and TRBJ1-1; D unclear. The CDR3 contains 13 residues. Germline V gene data show CDR1 as SGHAT and CDR2 as FQNNGV. V lost 1 base and J 3 bases, leaving 6 bases between the germline ends.

The chain recombines TRBV6-1 with TRBJ1-2; the D is unclear. Per the germline V gene, CDR1 is MNHNS and CDR2 is SASEGT. The CDR3 is made up of 12 amino acids. The V end lost 3 bases, the J end lost 3 bases, and 5 bases lay between the germline ends. CDR3 region: CASSERDYGYTF. The CDR3 region has the DNA TGTGCCAGCAGTGAGCGTGACTATGGCTACACCTTC.

The rearrangement uses TRBV4-1 and TRBJ1-5, with D possibly matching TRBD1 (6 bases). Looked up from germline, CDR1 is MGHRA and CDR2 is YSYEKL. Trimming pared 3 bases from V and 3 bases from J, leaving 15 bases between. The CDR3 loop spans 16 amino acids. The CDR3 nucleotides are TGCGCCAGCAGCCATCCCACAGGGAGGGTCAATCAGCCCCAGCATTTT. This translates into CASSHPTGRVNQPQHF.

The chain has TRBV30 and TRBJ2-2; D is perhaps TRBD1 (5 bases). The CDR3 has 14 amino acids. Germline CDR1 reads GTSNPN; CDR2 reads SVGIG (reference sequence). V lost 4 bases and J lost 1, with 10 bases in between. CDR3 bases: TGTGCCTGGAAACGCGGACAGAACACCGGGGAGCTGTTTTTT. Translating it yields CAWKRGQNTGELFF.

The chain recombines TRBV4-3 with TRBJ2-7; tentative D call: TRBD2 (5 bases). Germline assignment: CDR1 LGHNA and CDR2 YSLEER. V was cut by 0 bases and J by 0 bases, with 9 bases left in between. This CDR3 is built from 15 residues. CDR3 DNA: TGCGCCAGCAGCCAAGATAGCGTAAGCTCCTACGAGCAGTACTTC. Protein sequence: CASSQDSVSSYEQYF.